This T cell receptor beta chain was retrieved from a study of blood T cell repertoires in COVID-19. Profiled with immunoSEQ multiplex PCR; TCRdb holds only in-frame clones, not every one. The sample comprises hundreds of thousands of clones, about nine tenths of which are singletons, and roughly 0.69% rests with the top ten. From germline, CDR1 is SGHRS and CDR2 YFSETQ. V lost 0 bases and J lost 2; bases outside the gene matches: 3. There are 15 residues in the CDR3. This receptor was identified in a man in his forties or fifties with acute or convalescent COVID-19. The V and J genes are TRBV5-1 and TRBJ2-5, with 8 bases fitting TRBD2. Sample: peripheral blood. CDR3 DNA sequence: TGCGCCAGCAGCTTGGACCGGGGGGGTCAAGAGACCCAGTACTTC. This gives the protein CASSLDRGGQETQYF.